What follows are 26 T cell receptor beta chains derived from one specimen sequenced in a study of beta chain features in type 1 diabetes. The investigators reverse transcribed all of the isolated RNA, so they sequenced expressed TCRB transcripts. Here immunoSEQ multiplex PCR was the method, and the copy in TCRdb shows in-frame clones only, minus some. The sample has more than 150,000 clones, about an eighth seen once. Sequences were obtained from central memory CD4+ T cells from blood. All receptors come from a woman aged 18-29 years in good health.

This clone was detected only a few times. V and J are TRBV7-2 and TRBJ2-7; D perhaps matches TRBD2 (5 bases). Germline V gives CDR1 SGHTA, CDR2 FQGNSA. The length of the CDR3 is 14 residues. V was trimmed by 2 bases and J by 8 bases, leaving 16 bases between them. The CDR3 bases are TGTGCCAGCAGCTTAAACGCTGGTTCGGGGAAGCAGTACTTC. It is translated as CASSLNAGSGKQYF. The full variable domain, in which reference TRBV7-2 and TRBJ2-7 provide the parts outside the CDR3, is GAGVSQSPSNKVTEKGKDVELRCDPISGHTALYWYRQSLGQGLEFLIYFQGNSAPDKSGLPSDRFSAERTGGSVSTLTIQRTQQEDSAVYLCASSLNAGSGKQYFGPGTRLTVT.

The chain has TRBV11-1 and TRBJ2-5, with 9 bases aligning to TRBD1. CDR3 length: 16 residues. The V gene end was trimmed by 3 bases and the J gene end by 7 bases; junction bases not matched to a gene: 12. Germline V lookup: CDR1 SGHAT, CDR2 FQDESV (reference sequence). CDR3 sequence: CASSFGQGQGDATQYF. CDR3 nucleotide sequence: TGTGCCAGCAGCTTTGGCCAGGGACAGGGTGATGCGACCCAGTACTTC.

The V and J genes are TRBV2 and TRBJ1-2; 8 bases are a match to TRBD1. The CDR3 sequence is 13 residues long. The germline CDR1 and CDR2 sequences are SNHLY and FYNNEI. V lost 5 bases to trimming and J lost 8 bases; unmatched junction nucleotides: 7. CDR3 sequence (DNA): TGTGCCAGCAGTATCGGACAGGGTTTGGGCTACACCTTC. It codes for CASSIGQGLGYTF.

This clone turned up a few times. This chain connects TRBV11-2 to TRBJ2-1; a possible D gene is TRBD1 (6 bases). V was pared by 4 bases and J by 4 bases, with 8 bases between. CDR3 length: 13 residues. CDR1 SGHAT and CDR2 FQNNGV come from the germline V gene. CDR3 sequence reads: CASSSDRYNEQFF. CDR3 nucleotides: TGTGCCAGCAGCTCAGACAGGTACAATGAGCAGTTCTTC.

The chain employs TRBV5-4 and TRBJ2-5, with D tentatively TRBD2 (5 bases). CDR1 is SGHNT, CDR2 YYREEE, per germline (reference sequence). V lost 2 bases and J 5 bases, leaving 16 bases between the germline ends. CDR3 length: 15 residues. The CDR3 here is CASSFPGVGLETQYF. The CDR3 nucleotides are TGTGCCAGCAGCTTCCCCGGGGTCGGGCTCGAGACCCAGTACTTC.

The chain couples TRBV5-4 to TRBJ2-3, with 7 positions matching TRBD2. Unmatched junction bases numbered 13, after V lost 4 bases and J lost 2 bases. Looked up from germline, CDR1 is SGHNT and CDR2 is YYREEE (reference sequence). The CDR3 extends over 17 amino acids. CDR3 bases: TGTGCCAGCAGCCCACCTATCTCTAGCGGAGACACAGATACGCAGTATTTT. Translated, it gives CASSPPISSGDTDTQYF.

The chain combines TRBV10-3 with TRBJ2-1; D may be TRBD2 (6 bases). Looked up from germline, CDR1 is ENHRY and CDR2 is SYGVKD. Trimming pared 4 bases from V and 6 bases from J, leaving 7 bases between. This CDR3 spans 12 amino acids. The chain's CDR3 is CAISATSNEQFF. DNA for the CDR3: TGTGCCATCAGTGCGACTAGCAATGAGCAGTTCTTC.

This clone was found many times. Other DNA sequences in the sample encode the same CDR3. The chain combines TRBV18 with TRBJ1-5; 7 bases map to TRBD1. There are 15 residues in the CDR3. The trim removed 3 bases at V and 2 bases at J, leaving 4 bases unmatched. The V gene's germline CDR1 is KGHSH and CDR2 LQKENI. In DNA form, the CDR3 reads TGTGCCAGCTCACCTTTGGGACAGCGCAATCAGCCCCAGCATTTT. Encoded protein: CASSPLGQRNQPQHF.

A remark on this clone: The sample has other DNA sequences that encode this CDR3 too. The chain is built from TRBV5-6 and TRBJ2-1; 10 nucleotides match TRBD2. The CDR3 spans 16 residues. The V gene's germline CDR1 is SGHDT and CDR2 YYEEEE. J lost 6 bases, V lost 0 bases, and 6 bases had no gene match. The CDR3: CASSLGLAGVSNEQFF. The CDR3 DNA reads TGTGCCAGCAGCTTGGGGCTAGCGGGAGTCTCCAATGAGCAGTTCTTC.

The sample holds a few counts of this clone. The gene calls are TRBV9 and TRBJ2-1, with a possible D match to TRBD1 (5 bases). The CDR3 contains 15 residues. Trimming pared 2 bases from V and 5 bases from J, leaving 14 bases between. Germline V lookup: CDR1 SGDLS, CDR2 YYNGEE. CDR3 loop: CASSVRTTGHNEQFF. The DNA for the CDR3 is TGTGCCAGCAGCGTCCGGACAACGGGCCACAATGAGCAGTTCTTC.

This clone was counted a few times. The chain carries TRBV28 and TRBJ2-3; D possibly corresponds to TRBD1 (6 bases). Trimming left V 3 bases short and J 4 bases short, with 14 bases between. The CDR3 runs 15 residues. Per the germline V gene, CDR1 is MDHEN and CDR2 is SYDVKM. CDR3 in DNA: TGTGCCAGCAGTTTCGGTCGGAAGGGGGCAGATACGCAGTATTTT. It codes for CASSFGRKGADTQYF. Together with reference TRBV28 and TRBJ2-3, the CDR3 gives the full variable domain: DVKVTQSSRYLVKRTGEKVFLECVQDMDHENMFWYRQDPGLGLRLIYFSYDVKMKEKGDIPEGYSVSREKKERFSLILESASTNQTSMYLCASSFGRKGADTQYFGPGTRLTVL.

This chain connects TRBV7-2 to TRBJ2-5; 8 positions match TRBD1. Germline CDR1 and CDR2: SGHTA and FQGNSA. Germline trimming cut 5 bases from V and 4 bases from J; bases unmatched to any gene: 6. The CDR3 totals 14 residues. CDR3 sequence: CASSPQGARETQYF. The CDR3 DNA reads as TGTGCCAGCAGCCCTCAGGGGGCACGAGAGACCCAGTACTTC.

This chain joins TRBV5-1 and TRBJ2-4; tentatively, D is TRBD1 (5 bases). The CDR3 is 13 amino acids. CDR1 SGHRS and CDR2 YFSETQ come from the germline V gene. V lost 4 bases and J lost 5, with 10 bases in between. The CDR3 loop reads CASSPLRENIQYF. In DNA, the CDR3 is TGCGCCAGCAGCCCCCTCAGGGAAAACATTCAGTACTTC.

V and J are TRBV6-6 and TRBJ1-2; possibly TRBD1 for D (5 bases). Trimming left V 0 bases short and J 5 bases short, with 7 bases between. CDR3 size: 13 residues. Looked up from germline, CDR1 is MNHNY and CDR2 is SVGAGI (reference sequence). The CDR3, as DNA: TGTGCCAGCAGTTACTCCGGGGGATATGGCTACACCTTC. It encodes CASSYSGGYGYTF.

The chain links TRBV7-2 to TRBJ1-5; no reliable D call. Germline V gene sequence: CDR1 SGHTA, CDR2 FQGNSA. V lost 2 bases and J 6 bases, leaving 8 bases between the germline ends. CDR3 length: 13 amino acids. This CDR3 is CASSLNIGQPQHF. The CDR3 DNA is TGTGCCAGCAGCTTAAATATCGGTCAGCCCCAGCATTTT.

A few counts support this clone. The chain has TRBV7-3 and TRBJ2-3, with D unclear. There are 15 residues in the CDR3. Trimming left V 8 bases short and J 0 bases short, with 15 bases between. Germline V gives CDR1 SGHTA, CDR2 FQGTGA. The CDR3 sequence: CASSTPGASTDTQYF. The CDR3 DNA reads TGTGCCAGCTCAACCCCCGGAGCTAGCACAGATACGCAGTATTTT.

This clone has only a few counts. Other DNA variants within this sample encode the same CDR3. The chain joins TRBV9 to TRBJ2-7, with 8 bases fitting TRBD2. Germline CDR1 SGDLS, CDR2 YYNGEE. After removal of 1 base from V and 3 bases from J, the junction contained 3 bases not matched to a gene. CDR3 length equals 14 residues. CDR3 protein: CASSVSGSGYEQYF. In nucleotides, the CDR3 is TGTGCCAGCAGCGTAAGCGGGAGTGGCTACGAGCAGTACTTC.

This clone was counted a few times. CDR3 sequence reads: CAGGPVFADTQYF. CDR3 in DNA: TGTGCCGGAGGACCCGTGTTTGCAGATACGCAGTATTTT. This sequence joins TRBV30 and TRBJ2-3; possibly TRBD2 for D (5 bases). Germline CDR1 reads GTSNPN; CDR2 reads SVGIG (reference sequence). CDR3 size: 13 residues. Trimming cost V 8 bases and J 4 bases, with 16 bases left between them.

This clone came up a few times. The V call is TRBV6-5, the J call TRBJ2-5; tentatively, D is TRBD2 (5 bases). Trimming shortened V by 6 bases and J by 6 bases, and 8 bases separated the two germline ends. Germline V CDR1 and CDR2: MNHEY, SVGAGI. The CDR3 has 11 residues. CDR3 in amino acids: CASRSGKTQYF. CDR3 nucleotides: TGTGCCAGCAGATCCGGGAAGACCCAGTACTTC.

This chain links TRBV7-2 with TRBJ2-7, with D perhaps matching TRBD2 (7 bases). The CDR3 extends over 15 amino acids. V was trimmed by 5 bases and J by 6 bases, leaving 20 bases between them. Germline V gene data show CDR1 as SGHTA and CDR2 as FQGNSA. CDR3 DNA sequence: TGTGCCAGCAGCCCCTTGAGGGGCGGGGGCGGCGAGCAGTACTTC. Its translation is CASSPLRGGGGEQYF.

This clone came up a few times. The chain has TRBV11-3 and TRBJ2-5; 7 nucleotides agree with TRBD1. The germline gives CDR1 SGHNT, CDR2 YENEEA. The CDR3 is 16 residues long. After removal of 1 base from V and 4 bases from J, the junction contained 9 bases not matched to a gene. The CDR3 DNA is TGTGCCAGCAGCTTAGGCTACAGGGGCGTAGGAGAGACCCAGTACTTC. Translating gives CASSLGYRGVGETQYF.

This clone appeared a few times. The rearrangement links TRBV7-3 to TRBJ2-2; 9 nucleotides align to TRBD2. Germline CDR1 and CDR2: SGHTA and FQGTGA. With 2 bases clipped from V and 4 bases from J, the junction kept 11 bases outside the gene matches. The CDR3 loop spans 18 amino acids. The CDR3 DNA follows: TGTGCCAGCAGCTTATTGGTAGCGGGGGCTGGTGGCACCGGGGAGCTGTTTTTT. Protein product: CASSLLVAGAGGTGELFF. The complete variable domain, with remaining parts taken from reference TRBV7-3 and TRBJ2-2, reads GAGVSQTPSNKVTEKGKYVELRCDPISGHTALYWYRQSLGQGPEFLIYFQGTGAADDSGLPNDRFFAVRPEGSVSTLKIQRTERGDSAVYLCASSLLVAGAGGTGELFFGEGSRLTVL.

This clone came up many times. CDR3 protein: CAWSGTSGSYGAKNIQYF. For the CDR3, the DNA is TGTGCCTGGAGTGGGACTAGCGGGAGTTACGGAGCCAAAAACATTCAGTACTTC. The chain links TRBV30 to TRBJ2-4; 13 bases are shared with TRBD2. J was trimmed by 0 bases and V by 1 base; bases with no gene match: 6. The CDR3 spans 18 residues. Looked up from germline, CDR1 is GTSNPN and CDR2 is SVGIG (reference sequence).

This clone was seen a few times. The chain uses TRBV13 and TRBJ1-2; D is ambiguous. V dropped 3 bases and J dropped 0 bases, with 5 bases sitting between them. The CDR3 extends over 13 amino acids. Per germline, CDR1 PRHDT and CDR2 FYEKMQ (reference sequence). In nucleotides, the CDR3 is TGTGCCAGCAGCTTGGAGGCTAACTATGGCTACACCTTC. It is translated as CASSLEANYGYTF.

This clone has only a few counts. The chain has TRBV30 and TRBJ1-2, with D tentatively TRBD1 (6 bases). V was shortened by 3 bases and J by 6 bases, with 14 bases between the two germline ends. The CDR3 length is 13 residues. CDR1 GTSNPN and CDR2 SVGIG come from the germline V gene (reference sequence). The CDR3 loop is CAWSQQGLDGYTF. The CDR3, as DNA: TGTGCCTGGAGCCAACAGGGCTTGGATGGCTACACCTTC.

The chain couples TRBV4-1 to TRBJ2-7; D is perhaps TRBD2 (5 bases). CDR1 is MGHRA and CDR2 is YSYEKL in the germline V gene. This CDR3 spans 15 amino acids. V gave up 1 base and J gave up 7 bases, with 17 bases separating them. CDR3 region: CASSQGDAGRREQYF. Written as DNA, the CDR3 is TGCGCCAGCAGCCAAGGTGATGCGGGTAGGAGGGAGCAGTACTTC.